Listed here is a single TCR beta chain. Its target is unknown. This specimen belongs to a study of vaccination effects on CD4 cells after COVID-19. Germline loops: CDR1 SGHTA, CDR2 FQGNSA. The V gene lost 1 base and the J gene lost 1 base, with 11 bases spanning the gap. This CDR3 is built from 15 residues. Before sequencing, viral peptide pools were used by the ViraFEST assay to expand antigen-specific CD4+ T cells. After around 10 days in culture, the CD4+ T cells were isolated. Participants got two doses of BNT162b2 or mRNA-1273 vaccine. Sequencing used immunoSEQ multiplex PCR; TCRdb keeps in-frame clones, though not all of them. Of more than 11,000 clones in the sample, 72% were seen once. Study-wide results and caveats: In healthy vaccinees, only 1 of 255 vaccine-induced clones cross-reacted with common cold coronaviruses.

This chain connects TRBV7-2 to TRBJ2-7; D perhaps matches TRBD1 (5 bases). This TCR was sampled from a human donor who received a COVID-19 vaccine. The sequences come from CD4+ T cells from PBMCs cultured with SARS-CoV-2 spike peptides, collected after COVID-19 vaccination. The chain's CDR3 is CASSLGGPGSYEQYF. The CDR3 coding sequence is TGTGCCAGCAGCTTAGGCGGCCCAGGGTCCTACGAGCAGTACTTC.